The T cell receptor beta chain under discussion was sequenced for a study of STAT3 mutations in large granular lymphocyte leukemia. Study-level background: Roughly half the longitudinally sequenced T-LGLL patients had canonical STAT3 mutations. Overall study results and limits: Clonal expansion was inferred from other time points because no sample existed at each clone's first appearance. Variable sampling intervals and differing treatment regimens complicated linking therapy response to TCR clonal burden changes. Every T-LGLL patient had at least one immunodominant TCRbeta clonotype.

Trimming pared 3 bases from V and 4 bases from J, leaving 15 bases between. Germline CDR1 and CDR2: SGDLS and YYNGEE. The CDR3 is 15 amino acids. As regards this clone: Its matching antigen is unknown.

Each sample's TCRbeta library yielded on average roughly 43,000 productive templates. Some clones are missing from TCRdb's copy, which holds only in-frame ones; the method was immunoSEQ multiplex PCR. The data show roughly 9,700 clones, roughly nine tenths seen once. The gene calls are TRBV9 and TRBJ2-3; tentatively, D is TRBD1 or TRBD2 (5 bases each). Sample: peripheral blood mononuclear cells. The receptor was derived from a man aged 55-75 years with T-cell large granular lymphocyte leukemia. Some clones in this sample may be carry-over from other donors' samples. In DNA, the CDR3 is TGTGCCAGCAGCGCTGGGGGAGAGGAGGCAGATACGCAGTATTTT. This codes for CASSAGGEEADTQYF.